This T cell receptor (beta chain) appears in the sequencing data of a study of T-cell reconstitution after alpha-beta-depleted transplantation in children. This sample's TCRbeta library carried unique molecular identifier barcodes. TCRdb reprocessed the PCR reads with MiXCR, giving one entry per CDR3 protein. The table includes about 980,000 distinct CDR3 sequences, about 29% detected once. Concerning this clonotype itself: Its cognate antigen is unknown.

V was shortened by 5 bases and J by 4 bases, with 14 bases between the two germline ends. CDR3 length: 15 residues. Looked up from germline, CDR1 is LGHNA and CDR2 is YSLEER. Regarding the study as a whole: Most T-cell counts and diversity one year after the transplant came from T cells that were newly produced. It was reported that alpha-beta T cells came from several hundred expanded graft clones (about two months after transplant). Day-60 TCRbeta diversity that was high in some patients was derived from surviving recipient T cells and thymic progenitors.

The chain uses TRBV4-3 and TRBJ2-2; D is possibly TRBD1 (6 bases). The specimen comprised PBMCs, mostly from graft donor cells, sampled 360 days after TCRalphabeta/CD19-depleted stem cell transplant. This receptor was identified in a boy younger than two who had a stem cell transplant for SCID, so the T cells may come from the graft donor. As DNA, the CDR3 is TGCGCCAGCAGCGGCGGAGGACAGTCCACCGGGGAGCTGTTTTTT. Amino acid sequence: CASSGGGQSTGELFF.